Sequencing of this T cell receptor beta chain was carried out in a study of control samples from healthy donors and cancer patients. V lost 1 base to trimming and J lost 5 bases; unmatched junction nucleotides: 7. CDR3 length equals 16 residues. Germline CDR1 reads SGDLS; CDR2 reads YYNGEE. The method was immunoSEQ multiplex PCR; TCRdb's version includes in-frame clones alone and lacks a portion of them. Of 170,000 or so clones in the sample, 90% to 95% are singletons; the top ten hold over 1.1%. This clone has a single count. The TCR sequence derives from a man between 18 and 29 years old in good health. Material for sequencing was blood. The gene calls are TRBV9 and TRBJ1-2, with 11 bases lining up with TRBD1. Here the CDR3 reads CASSVTGTGGSYGYTF. The CDR3 DNA reads as TGTGCCAGCAGCGTAACCGGGACAGGGGGAAGTTATGGCTACACCTTC.